Each of the 5 T cell receptor beta chains below was sequenced from the same sample in a study of T cells in Graves' hyperthyroidism and ophthalmopathy. The CDR3 regions of TCR beta were amplified from RNA transcripts. In the first-round RT-PCR of the TCR CDR3, the HTBI primer set was used. TCRdb passed the multiplex PCR reads through MiXCR, listing each CDR3 protein once. The sample comprises a few hundred thousand distinct CDR3 sequences, around an eighth of which are singletons, and 15% to 20% rests with the top ten. The specimen was blood. These receptors were obtained from a woman aged 18-30 years with Graves' hyperthyroidism.

Worth noting for this clonotype: This could be a read error, since a much larger clone is one nucleotide away. The chain uses TRBV2 and TRBJ1-2; TRBD1 might be the D (6 bases). With 8 bases removed from V and 3 bases from J, the gap between germline ends came to 16 bases. The CDR3 has 14 residues. CDR1 is SNHLY and CDR2 is FYNNEI in the germline V gene. The CDR3 reads CASRRTYRDYGYTF. CDR3 nucleotide sequence: TGTGCCAGCCGCAGGACCTACAGGGACTATGGCTACACCTTC.

J is TRBJ1-2 and V is TRBV20-1; 7 bases fit TRBD1. In germline, CDR1 is DFQATT, CDR2 SNEGSKA (reference sequence). The J segment lost 8 bases and the V segment lost 0 bases, leaving 6 bases of the junction unmatched. CDR3 size: 13 residues. Here the CDR3 reads CSARDITGEGYTF. As DNA, the CDR3 is TGCAGTGCTAGAGATATAACAGGGGAGGGCTACACCTTC.

This clonotype was counted a few times. This chain uses TRBV20-1 with TRBJ1-3; weak D call: TRBD1 (6 bases). This CDR3 is 15 amino acids long. V lost 5 bases to trimming and J lost 0 bases, with 14 bases between them. Germline assignment: CDR1 DFQATT and CDR2 SNEGSKA (reference sequence). For the CDR3, the DNA is TGCAGTGCTTCCCCGGGACAAAGCTCTGGAAACACCATATATTTT. Translation: CSASPGQSSGNTIYF.

This clonotype was observed at least ten times. The chain employs TRBV9 and TRBJ1-5; D is ambiguous. Germline lookup yields CDR1 SGDLS and CDR2 YYNGEE. This CDR3 has 16 residues. V lost 0 bases and J lost 0, with 10 bases in between. This CDR3 is CASSVGPGNSNQPQHF. The CDR3 coding sequence is TGTGCCAGCAGCGTAGGTCCAGGTAATAGCAATCAGCCCCAGCATTTT.

In its sample, this clonotype was seen a few times. The CDR3 sequence: CASSQEAQGGFEQYF. The CDR3, as DNA: TGCGCCAGCAGCCAAGAAGCACAGGGCGGATTCGAGCAGTACTTC. The chain joins TRBV4-3 to TRBJ2-7, with a tentative D call TRBD1 (6 bases). V was pared by 0 bases and J by 6 bases, with 15 bases between. The V gene's germline CDR1 is LGHNA and CDR2 YSLEER. The CDR3 has 15 residues.